The rows below give T cell receptor beta chains drawn from one sample of a study of blood T cells in healthy people across ages. TCRdb called the 5' RACE reads again in MiXCR, with one record for every CDR3 protein. The sample contains about 720,000 distinct CDR3 sequences, about 20% of which appear only once. Sequencing used blood. All receptors come from a man between 65 and 85 years old in good health. Both conserved end residues are part of each CDR3. Each record gives: V gene, D gene, J gene, clone size, CDR3 DNA, CDR3 protein. D genes are given only for firm matches. Size values are once, few and many counts, or a class for expanded clones, and some rows have none.

>TRBV6-6|TRBD2|TRBJ2-1|-
TGTGCCAGCAGTAGTCAAGGGACTAGTTACAATGAGCAGTTCTTC
CASSSQGTSYNEQFF
>TRBV25-1|TRBD2|TRBJ2-1|few
TGTGCCAGCAGTGAATCAGCGGGAGGGCCGTACAATGAGCAGTTCTTC
CASSESAGGPYNEQFF
>TRBV2|-|TRBJ2-1|few
TGTGCCACCAAGGAGGACTGGGTCTCCTACAATGAGCAGTTCTTC
CATKEDWVSYNEQFF
>TRBV11-3|-|TRBJ2-1|-
TGTGCCAGCAGCCTAGCTGAGGGCTATGAGCAGTTCTTC
CASSLAEGYEQFF
>TRBV6-2/TRBV6-3|-|TRBJ2-1|few
TGTGCCAGCAGTTTGGACTCCGGGACCGGGCGGTTCTTC
CASSLDSGTGRFF
>TRBV7-3|TRBD2|TRBJ2-3|-
TGTGCCAGCAGCTTAACGGTCGGACTAGCGGGAGACCGAACGCAGTATTTT
CASSLTVGLAGDRTQYF
>TRBV20-1|TRBD2|TRBJ2-1|few
TGCAGTGCTATGAATCCCACTAGCGGACGTCCCAATGAGCAGTTCTTC
CSAMNPTSGRPNEQFF
>TRBV5-1|-|TRBJ2-3|many
TGCGCCAGCAGCTTACTAGGCGAGGGCACAGATACGCAGTATTTT
CASSLLGEGTDTQYF
>TRBV20-1|-|TRBJ1-4|-
TGCAGTGCTAGTCAGGCGGGTAATGAAAAACTGTTTTTT
CSASQAGNEKLFF
>TRBV20-1|TRBD2|TRBJ2-2|-
TGCAGTGCTATGATCCGGGGGGGCCCCGGGGAGCTGTTTTTT
CSAMIRGGPGELFF
>TRBV19|-|TRBJ1-1|few
TGTGCCAGTAAGGCAAAGACGGGCGAGGCGTCGAATATGAACACTGAAGCTTTCTTT
CASKAKTGEASNMNTEAFF
>TRBV2|-|TRBJ1-1|-
TGTGCCAGCACGGAGGGCCGGATGAACACTGAAGCTTTCTTT
CASTEGRMNTEAFF
>TRBV5-1|-|TRBJ1-1|few
TGCGCCAGCAGCTTTAAAGACAGGAACGAGAACACTGAAGCTTTCTTT
CASSFKDRNENTEAFF
>TRBV12-3/TRBV12-4|-|TRBJ1-2|many
TGTGCCAGCAGTTTCGGGCAGGCGGCCTATGGCTACACCTTC
CASSFGQAAYGYTF
>TRBV5-1|-|TRBJ2-3|many
TGCGCCAGCAGCAAACAGGGTTTCACAGATACGCAGTATTTT
CASSKQGFTDTQYF
>TRBV20-1|-|TRBJ1-2|many
TGCAGTGCGAAACAGGGAAACTATGGCTACACCTTC
CSAKQGNYGYTF
>TRBV12-3/TRBV12-4|TRBD1|TRBJ2-3|-
TGTGCCAGCGGGACCGCAGGGGGCGCAGATACGCAGTATTTT
CASGTAGGADTQYF
>TRBV12-3/TRBV12-4|TRBD1|TRBJ2-1|-
TGTGCCAGCAGTTACCGGGACAGCCACAATGAGCAGTTCTTC
CASSYRDSHNEQFF
>TRBV7-2|-|TRBJ1-1|-
TGTGCCAGCAACCCCGGGGGCGTGAACACTGAAGCTTTCTTT
CASNPGGVNTEAFF
>TRBV6-5|TRBD1|TRBJ2-7|-
TGTGCCAGCAGTTACCAGGGGGCAGGCGAGCAGTACTTC
CASSYQGAGEQYF
>TRBV12-3/TRBV12-4|-|TRBJ2-7|-
TGTGCCAGCAGTTTCACTGTTGGATCCTACGAGCAGTACTTC
CASSFTVGSYEQYF
>TRBV6-6|-|TRBJ2-3|-
TGTGCCGGCACCCTAGATCTTGGAGATACGCAGTATTTT
CAGTLDLGDTQYF
>TRBV5-5|-|TRBJ2-5|few
TGTGCCGGCAGTTCCGACTACCTTCAAGAGACCCAGTACTTC
CAGSSDYLQETQYF
>TRBV12-3/TRBV12-4|-|TRBJ1-2|-
TGTGCCAGCAGCTGGGCCTCCCATTATGGCTACACCTTC
CASSWASHYGYTF
>TRBV20-1|TRBD2|TRBJ2-7|few
TGCAGTGCTTCTAGCGGGGGGACCCCCTACGAGCAGTACTTC
CSASSGGTPYEQYF
>TRBV4-3|TRBD2|TRBJ2-3|few
TGCGCCAGCAACCAAGTTTCAGCGGGAGGGACAGATACGCAGTATTTT
CASNQVSAGGTDTQYF
>TRBV5-1|TRBD2|TRBJ2-5|few
TGCGCCAGCAGCTTGGGCGGCGGGGGACGACAAGGGACCCAGTACTTC
CASSLGGGGRQGTQYF
>TRBV12-3/TRBV12-4|-|TRBJ2-5|-
TGTGCCAGCAGTTTTGCGGGGAGGGGGGAGACCCAGTACTTC
CASSFAGRGETQYF
>TRBV3-1|TRBD1|TRBJ1-4|few
TGTGCCAGCAGTCGGACAGGGAACGGAAAACTGTTTTTT
CASSRTGNGKLFF
>TRBV2|-|TRBJ2-2|few
TGTGCCAGCAGCGGGCAGGGGCTGGTCGGGGAGCTGTTTTTT
CASSGQGLVGELFF
>TRBV6-6|-|TRBJ2-3|-
TGTGCCAGCAGATGGGACGCAGGGGCAGATACGCAGTATTTT
CASRWDAGADTQYF
>TRBV20-1|-|TRBJ1-5|-
TGCAGTGCATTGACAGCAAGCTATAGCAATCAGCCCCAGCATTTT
CSALTASYSNQPQHF
>TRBV5-1|-|TRBJ1-2|-
TGCGCCAGCAGCCCCCTTTCCGGATCCTATGGCTACACCTTC
CASSPLSGSYGYTF
>TRBV5-6|-|TRBJ2-3|few
TGTGCCAGCAGGGTAGTCTCAAGCACAGATACGCAGTATTTT
CASRVVSSTDTQYF
>TRBV20-1|TRBD2|TRBJ2-1|few
TGCAGTGCTAGAGAGAGAGTGCGGGAGGGCCGCAATGAGCAGTTCTTC
CSARERVREGRNEQFF
>TRBV11-3|-|TRBJ1-1|-
TGTGCCAGCAGCTTTAGATCAGGGCAGAACACTGAAGCTTTCTTT
CASSFRSGQNTEAFF
>TRBV6-1|-|TRBJ2-3|-
TGTGCCAGCGGTGGTGTGGGCACAGATACGCAGTATTTT
CASGGVGTDTQYF